This T cell receptor beta chain was identified during a study of PD-1 blockade in mismatch repair-deficient tumors. Study overall: Patients had eleven to twelve mismatch repair-deficient cancer types and were previously treated and progressing. General observations from the study: Tumor-resident clones, often absent from pretreatment blood, expanded after pembrolizumab and then contracted.

A few pembrolizumab responders had their TCRs sequenced. This CDR3 is 13 amino acids long. The germline CDR1 and CDR2 sequences are MNHNY and SVGAGI (reference sequence). Trimming took off 6 bases at V and 0 bases at J, with 8 bases between the two ends. A word on this clone: Its specificity is unknown. The same CDR3 arises from other DNA sequences in this sample as well.

Method: immunoSEQ multiplex PCR; TCRdb's copy keeps in-frame clones and lacks some. The sample lists some 100,000 clones; 70% to 85% were seen once. This chain uses TRBV6-6 with TRBJ1-2; D is ambiguous. This clonotype was sampled from an adult with mismatch repair-deficient cancer. Sequencing was performed on peripheral blood, taken approximately 35 weeks after starting pembrolizumab. The DNA of the CDR3 is TGTGCCAGCAGGAGTACAGCTAACTATGGCTACACCTTC. It is translated as CASRSTANYGYTF.